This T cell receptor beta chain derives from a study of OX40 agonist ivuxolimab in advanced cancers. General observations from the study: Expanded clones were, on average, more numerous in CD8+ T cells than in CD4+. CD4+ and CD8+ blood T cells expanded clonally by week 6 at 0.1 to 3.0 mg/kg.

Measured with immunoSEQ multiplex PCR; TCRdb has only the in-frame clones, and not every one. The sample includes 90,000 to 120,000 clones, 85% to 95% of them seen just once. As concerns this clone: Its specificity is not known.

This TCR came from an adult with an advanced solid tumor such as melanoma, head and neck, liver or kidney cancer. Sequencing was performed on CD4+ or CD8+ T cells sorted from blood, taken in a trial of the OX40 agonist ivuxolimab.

The CDR3 DNA follows: TGTGCCAGCAGAAGCGGGAATTTGTACGAGCAGTACTTC. The encoded protein is CASRSGNLYEQYF. The chain is built from TRBV27 and TRBJ2-7; 7 bases map to TRBD2. Germline CDR1 MNHEY, CDR2 SMNVEV (reference sequence). The ends lost 6 bases at V and 4 bases at J; junction bases unmatched: 6. The CDR3 runs to 13 residues.